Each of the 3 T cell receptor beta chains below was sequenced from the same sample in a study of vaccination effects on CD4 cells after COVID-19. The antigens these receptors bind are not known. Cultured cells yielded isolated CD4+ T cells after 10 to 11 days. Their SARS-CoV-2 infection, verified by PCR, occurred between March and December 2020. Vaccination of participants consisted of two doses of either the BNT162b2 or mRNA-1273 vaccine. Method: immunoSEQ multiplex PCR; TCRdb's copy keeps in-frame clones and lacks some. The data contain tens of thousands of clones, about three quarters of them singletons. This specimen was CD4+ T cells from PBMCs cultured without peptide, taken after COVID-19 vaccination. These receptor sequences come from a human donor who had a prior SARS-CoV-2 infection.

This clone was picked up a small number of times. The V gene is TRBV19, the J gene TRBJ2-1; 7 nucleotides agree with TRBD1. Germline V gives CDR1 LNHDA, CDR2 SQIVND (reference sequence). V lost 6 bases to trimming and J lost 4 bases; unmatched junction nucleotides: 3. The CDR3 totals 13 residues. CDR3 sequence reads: CASRGRGYNEQFF. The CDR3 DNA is TGTGCCAGTAGAGGCAGGGGGTACAATGAGCAGTTCTTC.

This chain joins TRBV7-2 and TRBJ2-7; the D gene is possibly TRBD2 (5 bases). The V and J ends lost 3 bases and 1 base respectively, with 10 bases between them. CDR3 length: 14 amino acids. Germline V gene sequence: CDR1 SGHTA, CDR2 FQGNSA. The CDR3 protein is CASSFGVMSYEQYF. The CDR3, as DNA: TGTGCCAGCAGCTTCGGGGTGATGTCCTACGAGCAGTACTTC.

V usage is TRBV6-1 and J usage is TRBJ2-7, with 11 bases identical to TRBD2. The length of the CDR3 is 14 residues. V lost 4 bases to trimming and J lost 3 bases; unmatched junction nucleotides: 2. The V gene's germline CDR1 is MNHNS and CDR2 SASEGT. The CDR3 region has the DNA TGTGCCAGCAGTGTAGCGGGGGGGGACTACGAGCAGTACTTC. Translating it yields CASSVAGGDYEQYF.